This record concerns one T cell receptor (beta chain) sequence. This table comes from immunoSEQ multiplex PCR, and its TCRdb copy is limited to in-frame clones, with some not included. Among roughly 130,000 clones listed, roughly nine tenths were seen once. Trimming shortened V by 6 bases and J by 0 bases, and 15 bases separated the two germline ends. This CDR3 spans 16 amino acids. Germline V gene sequence: CDR1 MDHEN, CDR2 SYDVKM. These data belong to a study of T cell responses to AZD1222 COVID-19 vaccine. This TCR was recovered from an adult in good health. The sequencing used peripheral blood, collected on day 0 of AZD1222 vaccination. The V call is TRBV28, the J call TRBJ1-5; D gene unclear. CDR3 DNA sequence: TGTGCCAGCAGCCCCCTAGTGGGAGGTAGCAATCAGCCCCAGCATTTT. Its protein is CASSPLVGGSNQPQHF. Full variable domain (rest looked up from reference TRBV28 and TRBJ1-5): DVKVTQSSRYLVKRTGEKVFLECVQDMDHENMFWYRQDPGLGLRLIYFSYDVKMKEKGDIPEGYSVSREKKERFSLILESASTNQTSMYLCASSPLVGGSNQPQHFGDGTRLSIL.